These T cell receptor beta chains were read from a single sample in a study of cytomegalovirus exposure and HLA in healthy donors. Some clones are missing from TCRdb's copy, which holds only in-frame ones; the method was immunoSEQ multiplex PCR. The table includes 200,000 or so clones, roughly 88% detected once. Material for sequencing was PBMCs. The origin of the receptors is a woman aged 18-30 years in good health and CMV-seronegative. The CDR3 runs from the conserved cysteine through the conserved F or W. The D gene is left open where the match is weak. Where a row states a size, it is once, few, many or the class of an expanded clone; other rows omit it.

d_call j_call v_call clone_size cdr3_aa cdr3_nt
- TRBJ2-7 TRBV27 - CASSLGTYYEQYF TGTGCCAGCAGCCTCGGGACTTACTACGAGCAGTACTTC
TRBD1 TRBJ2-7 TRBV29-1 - CSVVGPYGTAEQYF TGCAGCGTTGTCGGGCCATACGGGACAGCCGAGCAGTACTTC
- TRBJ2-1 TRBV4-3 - CASSQDARGSSYNEQFF TGCGCCAGCAGCCAAGATGCCCGGGGGAGCTCCTACAATGAGCAGTTCTTC
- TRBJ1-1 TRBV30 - CAWSVWGGGEAFF TGTGCCTGGAGTGTCTGGGGCGGGGGTGAAGCTTTCTTT
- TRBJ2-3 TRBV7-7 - CASSLELTTDTQYF TGTGCTAGCAGCTTGGAGCTTACCACAGATACGCAGTATTTT
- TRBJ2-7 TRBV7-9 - CASSRGNTYEQYF TGTGCCAGCAGTCGCGGGAATACCTACGAGCAGTACTTC
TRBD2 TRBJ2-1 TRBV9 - CASSVSRGAYNEQFF TGTGCCAGCAGCGTATCCCGGGGGGCCTACAATGAGCAGTTCTTC
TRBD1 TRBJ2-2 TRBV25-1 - CASSQGDTGELFF TGTGCCAGCAGCCAGGGGGACACCGGGGAGCTGTTTTTT
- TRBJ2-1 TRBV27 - CASSGGSSYNEQFF TGTGCCAGCAGTGGGGGGAGCTCCTACAATGAGCAGTTCTTC
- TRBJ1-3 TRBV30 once CAWRTGFRGNTIYF TGTGCCTGGCGAACAGGGTTTAGAGGAAACACCATATATTTT
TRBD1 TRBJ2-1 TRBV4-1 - CASSQRDRVFF TGCGCCAGCAGCCAGAGGGACAGGGTGTTCTTC
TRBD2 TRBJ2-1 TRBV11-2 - CASSLELAVTSGSYNEQFF TGTGCCAGCAGCTTAGAATTAGCTGTAACTAGCGGCTCCTACAATGAGCAGTTCTTC
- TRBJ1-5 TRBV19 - CASSLVVGQPQHF TGTGCCAGTAGTTTGGTAGTTGGTCAGCCCCAGCATTTT
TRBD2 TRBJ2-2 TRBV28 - CASSFREGRSGELFF TGTGCCAGCAGTTTCCGGGAGGGCCGCAGCGGGGAGCTGTTTTTT
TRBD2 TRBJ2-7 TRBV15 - CATSRESGRVYEQYF TGTGCCACCAGCAGAGAAAGCGGGAGAGTCTACGAGCAGTACTTC
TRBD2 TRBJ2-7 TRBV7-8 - CASSRGLAGSTYEQYF TGTGCCAGCAGCAGGGGACTAGCGGGTTCAACCTACGAGCAGTACTTC
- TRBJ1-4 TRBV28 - CASSLIPGDNEKLFF TGTGCCAGCAGTCTAATCCCGGGAGATAATGAAAAACTGTTTTTT
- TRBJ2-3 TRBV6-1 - CASSEAGVSIRDTQYF TGTGCCAGCAGTGAAGCAGGGGTCTCTATCAGAGATACGCAGTATTTT
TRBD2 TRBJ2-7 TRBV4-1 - CASSFTSEIGRDRYF TGCGCCAGCAGCTTTACTAGCGAAATCGGCCGAGACCGGTACTTC
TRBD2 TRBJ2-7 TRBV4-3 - CASSPGTSGRYEQYF TGCGCCAGCAGCCCCGGGACTAGCGGGAGATACGAGCAGTACTTC
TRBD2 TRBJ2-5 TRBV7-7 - CASSPGLAGETQYF TGTGCTAGCAGCCCGGGACTAGCGGGAGAGACCCAGTACTTC
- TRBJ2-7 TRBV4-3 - CASSPGHRYNYEQYF TGCGCCAGCAGCCCCGGTCACAGGTACAATTACGAGCAGTACTTC
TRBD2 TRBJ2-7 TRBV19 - CASSTSSGRRDEQYF TGTGCCAGTAGTACAAGTAGCGGGAGACGCGACGAGCAGTACTTC